One and the same sample provided the 5 T cell receptor beta chains below, sequenced in a study of patients and donors after allogeneic stem cell transplantation. Each CDR3 protein gets one entry after TCRdb re-called the RT-PCR reads with MiXCR. The sample has hundreds of thousands of distinct CDR3 sequences, about 37% seen once; the top ten hold around 10%. The sequencing sample was made of blood, either unsorted or a sorted T cell fraction (not recorded which). Every receptor here comes from a human donor who was either an allogeneic HSCT recipient or a stem cell or donor lymphocyte infusion donor (not recorded which). It is not recorded whose cells these are; they may come from a transplant donor.

CDR3 coding DNA: TGTGCCAGCAGTTACGGGGTGAGGGGGCGAGGTGAAAAACTGTTTTTT. Translating gives CASSYGVRGRGEKLFF. J is TRBJ1-4 and V is TRBV6-5; TRBD1 matches 7 bases. The CDR3 consists of 16 residues. V dropped 2 bases and J dropped 7; count of bases not matched to a gene: 10. Germline CDR1 and CDR2: MNHEY and SVGAGI.

The table lists this clonotype with many counts. The rearrangement joins TRBV20-1 to TRBJ1-5; 8 positions match TRBD1. Germline CDR1 is DFQATT and CDR2 is SNEGSKA (reference sequence). V lost 4 bases, J lost 3 bases, and 5 bases stayed unmatched. CDR3 length: 14 amino acids. CDR3 nucleotides: TGCAGTGCTATCGACAGGGGCGCCAATCAGCCCCAGCATTTT. Its protein product is CSAIDRGANQPQHF.

The chain combines TRBV5-1 with TRBJ1-3, with D uncertain. The ends were cut back, 0 bases at V and 0 bases at J, with 7 bases in the middle. In germline, CDR1 is SGHRS, CDR2 YFSETQ. The CDR3 covers 15 residues. The CDR3: CASSLESSSGNTIYF. CDR3 nucleotide sequence: TGCGCCAGCAGCTTGGAATCCAGCTCTGGAAACACCATATATTTT.

Only a few counts were recorded for this clonotype. The chain couples TRBV5-1 to TRBJ1-4; D not certain. The CDR3 contains 14 residues. Germline V gene data show CDR1 as SGHRS and CDR2 as YFSETQ. Between the trimmed V and J ends, which lost 3 bases and 0 bases, there was a span of 6 bases. CDR3 sequence reads: CASSWSTTNEKLFF. The DNA for the CDR3 is TGCGCCAGCAGCTGGTCTACAACTAATGAAAAACTGTTTTTT.

The chain is built from TRBV20-1 and TRBJ1-1; no firm D call. V was clipped by 3 bases and J by 7 bases, with 12 bases between them. The CDR3 covers 12 residues. Germline CDR1 is DFQATT and CDR2 is SNEGSKA (reference sequence). The chain's CDR3 is CSARRDYYEAFF. As DNA, the CDR3 is TGCAGTGCTAGGCGAGATTACTATGAAGCTTTCTTT.